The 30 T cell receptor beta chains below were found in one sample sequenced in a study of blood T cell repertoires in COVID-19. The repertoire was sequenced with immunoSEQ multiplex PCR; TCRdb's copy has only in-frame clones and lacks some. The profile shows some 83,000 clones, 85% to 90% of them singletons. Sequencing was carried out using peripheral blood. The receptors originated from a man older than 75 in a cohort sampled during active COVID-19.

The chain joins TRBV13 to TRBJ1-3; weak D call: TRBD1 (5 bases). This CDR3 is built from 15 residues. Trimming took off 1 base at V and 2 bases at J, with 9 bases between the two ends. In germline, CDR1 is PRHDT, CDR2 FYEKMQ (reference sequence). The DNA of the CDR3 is TGTGCCAGCAGCTTAGCTGGGGCTGCTGGAAACACCATATATTTT. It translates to CASSLAGAAGNTIYF.

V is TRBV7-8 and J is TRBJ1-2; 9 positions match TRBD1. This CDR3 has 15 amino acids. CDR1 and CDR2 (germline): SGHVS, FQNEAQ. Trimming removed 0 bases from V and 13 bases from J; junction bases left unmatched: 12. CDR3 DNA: TGTGCCAGCAGCTTAGCCGGGACAGGGATATCTGCGGCCACCTTC. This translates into CASSLAGTGISAATF.

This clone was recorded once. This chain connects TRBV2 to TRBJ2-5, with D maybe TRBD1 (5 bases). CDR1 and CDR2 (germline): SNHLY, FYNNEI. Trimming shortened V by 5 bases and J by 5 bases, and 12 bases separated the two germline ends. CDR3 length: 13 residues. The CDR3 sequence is CASSNQGSETQYF. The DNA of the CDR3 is TGTGCCAGCAGTAATCAGGGTTCCGAGACCCAGTACTTC. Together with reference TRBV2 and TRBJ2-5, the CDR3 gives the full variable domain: EPEVTQTPSHQVTQMGQEVILRCVPISNHLYFYWYRQILGQKVEFLVSFYNNEISEKSEIFDDQFSVERPDGSNFTLKIRSTKLEDSAMYFCASSNQGSETQYFGPGTRLLVL.

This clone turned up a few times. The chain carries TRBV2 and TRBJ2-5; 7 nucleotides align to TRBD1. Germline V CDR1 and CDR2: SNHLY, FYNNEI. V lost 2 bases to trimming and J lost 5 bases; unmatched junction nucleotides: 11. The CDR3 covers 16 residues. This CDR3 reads CASSEYKQGVGETQYF. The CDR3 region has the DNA TGTGCCAGCAGTGAATATAAGCAGGGGGTTGGGGAGACCCAGTACTTC.

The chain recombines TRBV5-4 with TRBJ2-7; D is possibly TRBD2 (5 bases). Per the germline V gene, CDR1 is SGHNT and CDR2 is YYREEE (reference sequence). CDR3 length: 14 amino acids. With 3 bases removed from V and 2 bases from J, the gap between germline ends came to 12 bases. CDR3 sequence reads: CASSSGIEAYEQYV. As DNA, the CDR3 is TGTGCCAGCAGCTCGGGGATAGAAGCCTACGAGCAGTACGTC.

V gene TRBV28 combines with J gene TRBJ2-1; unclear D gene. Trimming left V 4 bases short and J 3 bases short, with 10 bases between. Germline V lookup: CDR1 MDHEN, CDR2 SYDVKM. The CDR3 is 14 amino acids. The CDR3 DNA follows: TGTGCCAGCAGTTCCTATACCCACTACAATGAGCAGTTCTTC. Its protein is CASSSYTHYNEQFF.

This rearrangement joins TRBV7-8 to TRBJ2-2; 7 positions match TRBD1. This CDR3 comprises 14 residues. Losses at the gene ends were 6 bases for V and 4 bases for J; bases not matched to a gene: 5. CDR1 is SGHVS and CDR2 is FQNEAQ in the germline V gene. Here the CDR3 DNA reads TGTGCCAGCAGACGACAGGGTGGCACCGGGGAGCTGTTTTTT. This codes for CASRRQGGTGELFF.

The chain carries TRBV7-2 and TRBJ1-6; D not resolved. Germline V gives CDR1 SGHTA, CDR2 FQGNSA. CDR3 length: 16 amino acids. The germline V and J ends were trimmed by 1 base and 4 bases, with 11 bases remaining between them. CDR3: CASSLEQEPYNSPLHF. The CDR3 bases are TGTGCCAGCAGCTTAGAGCAGGAACCATATAATTCACCCCTCCACTTT.

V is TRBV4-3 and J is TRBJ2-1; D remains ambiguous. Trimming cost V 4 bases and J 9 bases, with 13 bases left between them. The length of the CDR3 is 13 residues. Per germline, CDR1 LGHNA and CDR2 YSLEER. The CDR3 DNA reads TGCGCCAGCAGCCCCCGTTTCGCTAGTGAGCAGTTCTTC. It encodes CASSPRFASEQFF.

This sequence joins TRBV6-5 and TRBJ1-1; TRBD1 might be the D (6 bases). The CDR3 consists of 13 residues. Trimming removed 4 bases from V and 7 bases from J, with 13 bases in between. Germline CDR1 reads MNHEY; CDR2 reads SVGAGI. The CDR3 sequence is CASSFKQGGEAFF. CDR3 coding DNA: TGTGCCAGCAGTTTCAAACAGGGCGGTGAAGCTTTCTTT.

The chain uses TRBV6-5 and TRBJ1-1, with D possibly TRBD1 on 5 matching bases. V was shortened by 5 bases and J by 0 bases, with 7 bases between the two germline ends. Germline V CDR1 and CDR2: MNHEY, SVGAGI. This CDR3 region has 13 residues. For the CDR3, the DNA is TGTGCCAGCAGTAGGGGCGTGAACACTGAAGCTTTCTTT. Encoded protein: CASSRGVNTEAFF.

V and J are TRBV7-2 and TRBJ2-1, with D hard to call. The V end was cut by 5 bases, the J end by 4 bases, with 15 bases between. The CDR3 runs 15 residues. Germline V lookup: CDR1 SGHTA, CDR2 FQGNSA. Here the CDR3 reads CASSLSGRRYNEQFF. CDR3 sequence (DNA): TGTGCCAGCAGCCTTAGTGGGCGACGGTACAATGAGCAGTTCTTC. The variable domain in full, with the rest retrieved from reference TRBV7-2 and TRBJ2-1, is GAGVSQSPSNKVTEKGKDVELRCDPISGHTALYWYRQSLGQGLEFLIYFQGNSAPDKSGLPSDRFSAERTGGSVSTLTIQRTQQEDSAVYLCASSLSGRRYNEQFFGPGTRLTVL.

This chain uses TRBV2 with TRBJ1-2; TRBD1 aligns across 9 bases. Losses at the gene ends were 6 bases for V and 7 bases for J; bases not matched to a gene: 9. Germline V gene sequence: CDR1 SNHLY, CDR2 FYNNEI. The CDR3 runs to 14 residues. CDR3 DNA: TGTGCCAGCAGCGAGGGACAGGGATTTGGTGGCTACACCTTC. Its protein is CASSEGQGFGGYTF.

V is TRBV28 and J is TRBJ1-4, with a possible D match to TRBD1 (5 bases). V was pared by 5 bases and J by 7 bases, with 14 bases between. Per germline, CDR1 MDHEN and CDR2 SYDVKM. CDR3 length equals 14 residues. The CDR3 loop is CASSTAGRGEKLFF. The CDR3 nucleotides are TGTGCCAGCAGTACCGCGGGGAGGGGTGAAAAACTGTTTTTT.

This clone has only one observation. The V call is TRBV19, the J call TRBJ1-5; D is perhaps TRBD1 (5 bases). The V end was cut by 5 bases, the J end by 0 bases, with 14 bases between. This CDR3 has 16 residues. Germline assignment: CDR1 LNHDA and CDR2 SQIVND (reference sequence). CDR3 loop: CASSLTWGGSNQPQHF. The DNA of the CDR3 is TGTGCCAGTAGTCTCACTTGGGGCGGTAGCAATCAGCCCCAGCATTTT.

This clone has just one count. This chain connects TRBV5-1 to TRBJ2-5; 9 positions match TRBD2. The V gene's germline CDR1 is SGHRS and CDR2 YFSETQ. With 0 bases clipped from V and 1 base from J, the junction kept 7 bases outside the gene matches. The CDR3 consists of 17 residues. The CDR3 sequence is CASSLALAGDIQETQYF. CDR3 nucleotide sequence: TGCGCCAGCAGCTTGGCCTTAGCGGGGGACATCCAAGAGACCCAGTACTTC.

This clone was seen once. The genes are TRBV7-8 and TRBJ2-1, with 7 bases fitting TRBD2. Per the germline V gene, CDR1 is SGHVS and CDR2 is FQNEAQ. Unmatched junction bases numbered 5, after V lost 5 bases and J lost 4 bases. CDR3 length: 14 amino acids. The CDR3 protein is CASSRGGGYNEQFF. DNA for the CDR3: TGTGCCAGCAGCCGTGGGGGGGGGTACAATGAGCAGTTCTTC.

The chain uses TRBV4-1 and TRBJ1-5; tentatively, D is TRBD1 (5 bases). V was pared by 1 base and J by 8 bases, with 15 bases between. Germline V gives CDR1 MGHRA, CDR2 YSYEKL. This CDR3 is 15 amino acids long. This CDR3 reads CASSQGRGLAEPQHF. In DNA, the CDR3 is TGCGCCAGCAGCCAAGGAAGGGGCCTCGCGGAGCCCCAGCATTTT.

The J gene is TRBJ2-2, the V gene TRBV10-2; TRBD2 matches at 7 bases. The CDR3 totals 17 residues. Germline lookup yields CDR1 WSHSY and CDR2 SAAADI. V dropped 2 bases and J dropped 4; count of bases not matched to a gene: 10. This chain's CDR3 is CASSEKIGGTGTGELFF. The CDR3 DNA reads TGCGCCAGCAGTGAGAAGATCGGGGGGACGGGCACCGGGGAGCTGTTTTTT.

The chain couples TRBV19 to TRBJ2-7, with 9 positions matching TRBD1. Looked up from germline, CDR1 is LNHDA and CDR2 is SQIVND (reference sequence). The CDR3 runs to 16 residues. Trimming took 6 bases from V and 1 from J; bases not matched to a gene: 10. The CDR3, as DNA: TGTGCCAGTAGGGCTTCGGACAGGGGTAGATCCTACGAGCAGTACTTC. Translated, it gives CASRASDRGRSYEQYF.

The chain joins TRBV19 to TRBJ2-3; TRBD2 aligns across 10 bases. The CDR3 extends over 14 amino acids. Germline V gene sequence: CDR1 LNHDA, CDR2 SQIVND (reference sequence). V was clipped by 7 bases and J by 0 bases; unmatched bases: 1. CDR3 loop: CASTLAGSTDTQYF. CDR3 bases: TGTGCCAGTACACTAGCGGGGAGCACAGATACGCAGTATTTT.

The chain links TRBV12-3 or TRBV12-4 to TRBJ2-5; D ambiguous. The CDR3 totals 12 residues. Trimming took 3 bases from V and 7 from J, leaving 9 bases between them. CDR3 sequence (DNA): TGTGCCAGCAGTTTCGGTGTAAGGACCCAGTACTTC. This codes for CASSFGVRTQYF.

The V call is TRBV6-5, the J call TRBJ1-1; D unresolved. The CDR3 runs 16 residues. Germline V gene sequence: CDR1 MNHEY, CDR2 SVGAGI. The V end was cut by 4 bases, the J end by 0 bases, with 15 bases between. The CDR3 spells CASSFYSRPLNTEAFF. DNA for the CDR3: TGTGCCAGCAGTTTCTACAGTCGACCATTGAACACTGAAGCTTTCTTT.

Here the CDR3 DNA reads TGTGCCAGCAGACCTGACGGGAAACTTACGCAGTATTTT. Translated, it gives CASRPDGKLTQYF. The chain is built from TRBV5-4 and TRBJ2-3, with TRBD2 as a possible D gene (5 bases). The CDR3 sequence is 13 residues long. Germline V CDR1 and CDR2: SGHNT, YYREEE (reference sequence). V lost 5 bases to trimming and J lost 8 bases, with 15 bases between them.

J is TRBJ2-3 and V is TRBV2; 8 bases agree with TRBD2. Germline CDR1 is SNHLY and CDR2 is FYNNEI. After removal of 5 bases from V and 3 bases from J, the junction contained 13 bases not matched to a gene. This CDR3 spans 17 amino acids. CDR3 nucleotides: TGTGCCAGCAGTTACCCCCCCGGCGGGGGGCAGACAGATACGCAGTATTTT. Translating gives CASSYPPGGGQTDTQYF.

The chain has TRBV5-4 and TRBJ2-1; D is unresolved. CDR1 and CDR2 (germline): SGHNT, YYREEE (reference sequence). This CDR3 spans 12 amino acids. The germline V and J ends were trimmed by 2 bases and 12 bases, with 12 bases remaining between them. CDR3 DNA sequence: TGTGCCAGCAGCTTTGCGAGACTGGGGCAGTTCTTC. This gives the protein CASSFARLGQFF.

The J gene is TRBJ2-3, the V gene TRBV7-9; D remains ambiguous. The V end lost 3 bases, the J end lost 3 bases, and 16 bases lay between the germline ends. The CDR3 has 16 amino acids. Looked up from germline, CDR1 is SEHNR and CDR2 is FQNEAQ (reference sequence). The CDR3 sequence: CASSLVGGGRTDTQYF. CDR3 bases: TGTGCCAGCAGCTTGGTTGGTGGTGGCCGTACAGATACGCAGTATTTT.

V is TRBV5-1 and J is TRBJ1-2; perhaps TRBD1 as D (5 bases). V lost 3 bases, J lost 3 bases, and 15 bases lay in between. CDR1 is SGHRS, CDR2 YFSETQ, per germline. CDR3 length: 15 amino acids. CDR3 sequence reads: CASSSGGGDDYGYTF. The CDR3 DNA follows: TGCGCCAGCAGCTCTGGGGGAGGGGACGACTATGGCTACACCTTC.

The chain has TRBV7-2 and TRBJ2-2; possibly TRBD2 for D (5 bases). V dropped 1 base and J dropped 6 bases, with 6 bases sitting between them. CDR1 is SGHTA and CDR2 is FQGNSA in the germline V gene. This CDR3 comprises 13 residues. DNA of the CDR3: TGTGCCAGCAGCTTAGAACTAGCCGGGGAGCTGTTTTTT. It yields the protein CASSLELAGELFF. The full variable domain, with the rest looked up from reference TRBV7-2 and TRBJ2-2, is GAGVSQSPSNKVTEKGKDVELRCDPISGHTALYWYRQSLGQGLEFLIYFQGNSAPDKSGLPSDRFSAERTGGSVSTLTIQRTQQEDSAVYLCASSLELAGELFFGEGSRLTVL.

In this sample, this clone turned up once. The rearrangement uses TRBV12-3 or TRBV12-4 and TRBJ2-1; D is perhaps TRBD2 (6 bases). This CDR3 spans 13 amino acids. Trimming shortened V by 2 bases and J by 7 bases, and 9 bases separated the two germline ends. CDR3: CASSLLEGNEQFF. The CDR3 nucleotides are TGTGCCAGCAGTTTATTGGAGGGGAATGAGCAGTTCTTC.